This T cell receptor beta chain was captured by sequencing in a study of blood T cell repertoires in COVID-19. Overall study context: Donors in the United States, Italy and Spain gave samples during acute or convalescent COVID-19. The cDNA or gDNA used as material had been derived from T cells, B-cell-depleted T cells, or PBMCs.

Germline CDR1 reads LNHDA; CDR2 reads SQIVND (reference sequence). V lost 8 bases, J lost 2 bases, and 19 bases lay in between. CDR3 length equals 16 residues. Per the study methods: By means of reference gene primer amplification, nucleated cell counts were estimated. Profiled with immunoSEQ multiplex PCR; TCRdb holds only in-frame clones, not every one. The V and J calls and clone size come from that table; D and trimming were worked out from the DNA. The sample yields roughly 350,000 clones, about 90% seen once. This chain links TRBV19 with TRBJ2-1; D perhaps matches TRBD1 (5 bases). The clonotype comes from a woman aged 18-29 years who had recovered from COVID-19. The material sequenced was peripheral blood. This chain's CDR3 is CASSRAGFVTYNEQFF. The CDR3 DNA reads TGTGCCAGTTCGAGAGCAGGGTTTGTAACCTACAATGAGCAGTTCTTC.